What follows is one T cell receptor (beta chain) and its context. The antigen is undetermined. These data are taken from a study of cytomegalovirus exposure and HLA in healthy donors. Study conclusions and caveats: The records held CMV serostatus as the only immune exposure information. Reports showed the classifier diagnosing cytomegalovirus status with high specificity and sensitivity. The majority of TCR sequences were rare, yet some public TCRs appeared in many donors.

With V trimmed by 8 bases and J by 3 bases, 3 bases remained unmatched. The CDR3 contains 13 residues. Germline V lookup: CDR1 ENHRY, CDR2 SYGVKD. The PCR had 60 Vbeta and 13 Jbeta primers. In the authors' workflow: An analysis performed later counted roughly 80 million unique TCR beta chains (around 9.9 million of them shared). Assay: immunoSEQ multiplex PCR; the TCRdb copy retains only in-frame clones and omits some. V, J and clone size were drawn from that table, and D and trimming were deduced from the DNA. The sample contains tens of thousands of clones, 80% of which appear only once. The receptor's source is a woman aged 40 to 50 in good health and CMV-seronegative. This chain uses TRBV10-3 with TRBJ1-5, with TRBD1 matching 8 bases. Specimen: PBMCs. CDR3 amino acids: CAIGDRTNQPQHF. The CDR3 region has the DNA TGTGCCATCGGGGACAGGACCAATCAGCCCCAGCATTTT.